This T cell receptor beta chain was obtained from a study of blood T cells in healthy people across ages. A sample-barcoded 5' primer and a J-beta primer mix were used in a second PCR of about 7 to 12 cycles. Through a template-switch adaptor with 12 random nucleotides, each cDNA molecule received a tag. Each CDR3 protein is one row after TCRdb ran MiXCR on the 5' RACE reads. The data show around 1,000,000 distinct CDR3 sequences, approximately 38% seen once. Trimming stripped 0 bases from V and 11 bases from J, with 16 bases between. Germline-derived CDR1 and CDR2 are ENHRY and SYGVKD. The CDR3 is 14 amino acids.

This sequence was found in a man between 18 and 29 years old in good health. The sample consisted of blood. The chain links TRBV10-3 to TRBJ2-5; no firm D call. The DNA of the CDR3 is TGTGCCATCAGTGAGTCAGTGACGGGCAATGAGCAGTACTTC. It yields the protein CAISESVTGNEQYF.